This T cell receptor (beta chain) was recorded in a study of cytomegalovirus exposure and HLA in healthy donors. Whole-study findings and limits: According to an earlier analysis, most TCR beta V segments yielded productive rearrangements about 87% or about 30% of the time.

This PCR relied on a set of 60 Vbeta primers and 13 Jbeta primers. Some clones are missing from TCRdb's copy, which holds only in-frame ones; the method was immunoSEQ multiplex PCR. This table holds about 160,000 clones, 75% to 85% found once. In regard to this clone: Its antigen is unidentified.

Sequenced input: PBMCs. This clonotype originated in a man aged 45 to 65 in good health and CMV-seropositive.

Here the CDR3 reads CASSEAPRGAYEQYF. As DNA, the CDR3 is TGTGCCAGCAGTGAAGCGCCACGGGGTGCCTACGAGCAGTACTTC. This chain uses TRBV6-1 with TRBJ2-7; D is possibly TRBD2 (5 bases). V gave up 0 bases and J gave up 2 bases, with 11 bases separating them. Germline values: CDR1 MNHNS, CDR2 SASEGT. CDR3 length equals 15 residues.